This TCR beta chain was sequenced for a study of T cell responses to AZD1222 COVID-19 vaccine (dated by TCRdb to the early 2020s). About the full investigation: Because spike-specific TCR depth and breadth did not differ between the two schedules, AZD1222 recipients who got a second dose at roughly 4 weeks were pooled with those who got a second dose at roughly 12 weeks. A total of approximately 240 trial participants underwent TCR sequencing, of whom about 210 received two doses of AZD1222 and 26 received two doses of the MenACWY control vaccine. Enrollment into the trials was organized by age into subgroups of 18-55, 56-69 and 70-plus years, and those subgroups contained 148, 28 and 57 TCR-sequenced participants, respectively. Beyond this particular receptor, the publication reports: In the small 56-69-year group, the increase in depth fell short of significance, most likely because of low power. Reportedly, close to half of the unique spike-specific TCRs recognized epitopes lying outside the regions that are mutated in the B.1.351 and B.1.1.7 variants. No day 14 peak-response samples were available, so repertoires were characterized only after the peak T cell response. The whole spike protein was spanned by vaccine-associated CD4 TCRs, and dominant responses were seen in regions 160-218 and 743-854. After two AZD1222 doses, both the breadth and the depth of spike-specific TCRs were significantly higher than at day 0 and than in MenACWY recipients. Participants were mostly white British, with more females than males. The authors suggested clonal diversity may have been underestimated. Conclusions about previously exposed vaccinees are limited because only six or seven AZD1222 recipients were SARS-CoV-2 seropositive at baseline.

The sample's time point label, decoded: baseline before first vaccination. Vaccinee samples were obtained from the UK trials COV001 and COV002, which included a single-blind randomized controlled phase 2/3 trial of AZD1222 (ChAdOx1 nCoV-19) in healthy adults. For TCRbeta chain sequencing, PBMC samples were collected from trial participants at day 0 and at day 28 after the second dose. The CDR3, cysteine through phenylalanine, is 11 amino acids long. Left in the record is the CDR3 DNA by itself, 33 bases read in frame from the first base. The junction shows trimming of 8 bases on V and 4 bases on J, plus 9 bases between the germline ends. For CDR1 and CDR2, the germline V gene (reference sequence) lists DFQATT and SNEGSKA. The CDR3 regions of human TCRbeta chains were analyzed by immunosequencing. Turning to the authors' computational methods: TCRs in the repertoires were matched against a reference library of SARS-CoV-2-specific TCRs that had been generated with the MIRA antigen-specificity platform. Breadth was defined as the fraction of unique TCRs that were SARS-CoV-2-associated, and depth was defined as the fraction of total T cells that were SARS-CoV-2-associated. Using the MIRA data, each spike-specific TCR was assigned both to the spike region to which the TCR was reactive and to a CD4 or CD8 class. Log10-transformed breadth and depth values were compared by one-way ANOVA with Sidak's multiple comparisons tests. Held by TCRdb, this immuneACCESS table contains in-frame sequences only and omits some clones. Under half of the omission traces to an unresolved V gene where checked; the cause of the rest is unknown. That table supplies the V and J calls and clone size; D and trimming were determined from the DNA. In all, the sample holds 140,000 to 150,000 clones, and around nine tenths of those were seen once. The top ten hold 1.4% of the sample.

As to this clone: Its antigen is not yet known. It has no much larger one-base neighbor in the sample; base qualities were not kept.

The sequence came from an adult in good health. The sample consisted of peripheral blood, taken on day 0 of AZD1222 vaccination. The chain is encoded by TRBV20-1 joined to TRBJ1-3; the D gene identity is not certain. The CDR3 reads CSPVAGNTIYF. The nucleotide sequence reads as follows: TGCAGTCCGGTAGCAGGAAACACCATATATTTT.